This T cell receptor (beta chain) appears in the sequencing data of a study of T cell responses to AZD1222 COVID-19 vaccine. For this clone: Antigen specificity is unknown.

Assay: immunoSEQ multiplex PCR; the TCRdb copy retains only in-frame clones and omits some. Here the sample spans nearly 110,000 clones, under 95% being singletons. Study-wide results and limits: Repertoire samples came only from after the peak T cell response.

This clonotype was sampled from an adult in good health. The sequenced sample was peripheral blood, obtained on day 0 of AZD1222 vaccination.

The CDR3 region has the DNA TGTGCCAGCAGTTCCGGGACGGGAAACGGAAAACTGTTTTTT. Translated, it gives CASSSGTGNGKLFF. This chain uses TRBV6-5 with TRBJ1-4; TRBD1 might be the D (5 bases). The CDR3 has 14 residues. Germline CDR1 and CDR2: MNHEY and SVGAGI. The ends were cut back, 4 bases at V and 10 bases at J, with 16 bases in the middle.